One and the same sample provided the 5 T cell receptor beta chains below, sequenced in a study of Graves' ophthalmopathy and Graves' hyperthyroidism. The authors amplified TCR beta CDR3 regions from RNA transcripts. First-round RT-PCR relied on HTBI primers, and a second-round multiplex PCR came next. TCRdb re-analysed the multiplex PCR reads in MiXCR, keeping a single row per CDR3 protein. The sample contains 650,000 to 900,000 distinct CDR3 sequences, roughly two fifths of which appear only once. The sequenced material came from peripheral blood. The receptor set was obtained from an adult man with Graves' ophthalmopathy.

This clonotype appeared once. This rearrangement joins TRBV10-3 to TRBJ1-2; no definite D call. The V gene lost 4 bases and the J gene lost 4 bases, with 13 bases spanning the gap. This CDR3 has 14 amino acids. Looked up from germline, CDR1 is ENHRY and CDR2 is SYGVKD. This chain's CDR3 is CAISVRDGIYGYTF. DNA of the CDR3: TGTGCCATCAGTGTCCGGGATGGGATCTATGGCTACACCTTC.

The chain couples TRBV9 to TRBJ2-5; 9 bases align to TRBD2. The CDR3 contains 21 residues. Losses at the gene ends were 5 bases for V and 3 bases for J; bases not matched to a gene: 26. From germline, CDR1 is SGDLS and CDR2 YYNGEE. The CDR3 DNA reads TGTGCCAGCAGTCCCAGCGCCGACGGGACTAGCCCCCCATCGCAGGAAGAGACCCAGTACTTC. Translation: CASSPSADGTSPPSQEETQYF.

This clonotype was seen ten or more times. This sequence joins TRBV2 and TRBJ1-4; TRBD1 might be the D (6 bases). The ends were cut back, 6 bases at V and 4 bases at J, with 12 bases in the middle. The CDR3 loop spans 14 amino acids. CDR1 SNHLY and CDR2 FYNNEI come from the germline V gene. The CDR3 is CASSGGQLNEKLFF. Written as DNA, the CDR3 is TGTGCCAGCAGCGGCGGACAGCTTAATGAAAAACTGTTTTTT.

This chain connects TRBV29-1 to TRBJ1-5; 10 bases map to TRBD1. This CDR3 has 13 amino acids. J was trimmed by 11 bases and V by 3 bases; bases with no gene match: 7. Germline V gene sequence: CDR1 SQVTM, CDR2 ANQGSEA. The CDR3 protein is CSVDGTGVETQHF. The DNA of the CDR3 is TGCAGCGTTGACGGGACAGGGGTGGAGACCCAGCATTTT.

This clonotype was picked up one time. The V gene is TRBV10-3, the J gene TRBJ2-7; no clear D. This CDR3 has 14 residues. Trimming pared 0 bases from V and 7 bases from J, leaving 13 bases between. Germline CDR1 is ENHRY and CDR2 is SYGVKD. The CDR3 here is CAISESRVRNEQYF. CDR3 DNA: TGTGCCATCAGTGAGTCACGGGTTAGAAATGAGCAGTACTTC.